These T cell receptor beta chains were read from a single sample in a study of cytomegalovirus exposure and HLA in healthy donors. Data came from immunoSEQ multiplex PCR; TCRdb stores just in-frame clones and leaves some out. The sample has roughly 57,000 clones; just under 85% are singletons. The source material was PBMCs. The origin of the receptors is a man aged 45-65 years in good health and CMV-seronegative. The CDR3 runs from the conserved cysteine through the conserved F or W. Fields, in order: J gene, V gene, clone size, D gene, CDR3 DNA, CDR3 protein. D genes are given only for firm matches. Clone size, where shown, is once, few, many, or a class for clones that have expanded.

>TRBJ1-1|TRBV18|.|TRBD1
TGTGCCAGCTCACCATGGTCGACAGGGATCACTGAAGCTTTCTTT
CASSPWSTGITEAFF
>TRBJ2-7|TRBV6-6|once|TRBD1
TGTGCCAGCAGTTGGACAGGCGAGCAGTACTTC
CASSWTGEQYF
>TRBJ2-7|TRBV1|.|.
TGCACCAGCAGCCGAGCGTTGCCGACCCCGGAGGACTACGAGCAGTACTTC
CTSSRALPTPEDYEQYF
>TRBJ1-5|TRBV6-5|.|.
TGTGCCAGCAGTTACGGACAGTACAATCAGCCCCAGCATTTT
CASSYGQYNQPQHF
>TRBJ1-5|TRBV2|.|TRBD1
TGTGCCAGCAACCGTGACAGGGGGCACAATCAGCCCCAGCATTTT
CASNRDRGHNQPQHF
>TRBJ2-4|TRBV19|.|.
TGTGCCAGTAGTAATGGAGGCTGGGGGCGAGGCAAAAACATTCAGTACTTC
CASSNGGWGRGKNIQYF
>TRBJ2-3|TRBV28|.|.
TGTGCCAGCAGTTTTAGGGTGGGACTCGTAGGCACAGATACGCAGTATTTT
CASSFRVGLVGTDTQYF
>TRBJ2-3|TRBV30|.|.
TGTGCCTGGAGAAAGGGGGGGGCGGGCACAGATACGCAGTATTTT
CAWRKGGAGTDTQYF
>TRBJ1-1|TRBV7-3|.|TRBD1
TGTGCCAGCAGCCACGGACAGGGAGGAGGAACTGAAGCTTTCTTT
CASSHGQGGGTEAFF
>TRBJ2-1|TRBV9|.|TRBD2
TGTGCCAGCAGCCAGAGCGGGGGCACCTACAATGAGCAGTTCTTC
CASSQSGGTYNEQFF
>TRBJ2-2|TRBV21-1|.|.
TGTGCCAGCAAGGACGGGGGAGGCACCGGGGAGCTGTTTTTT
CASKDGGGTGELFF
>TRBJ1-1|TRBV5-4|.|.
TGTGCCAGCAGCTTGGCCGCGGCTGGGGGCGGTGCTTTCTTT
CASSLAAAGGGAFF
>TRBJ2-2|TRBV6-6|few|TRBD2
TGTGCCAGCAGTTTAGCGGGGGGAGGGACCGGGGAGCTGTTTTTT
CASSLAGGGTGELFF
>TRBJ1-6|TRBV7-9|.|TRBD1
TGTGCCAGCAGCGGACAGGGCTATAATTCACCCCTCCACTTT
CASSGQGYNSPLHF
>TRBJ2-7|TRBV7-9|.|.
TGTGCCAGCAGCTCCTCAGGGGAGGGGTACGAGCAGTACTTC
CASSSSGEGYEQYF
>TRBJ1-6|TRBV14|once|.
TGTGCCAGCAGCCAAGATCTAGGGGACTATTCACCCCTCCACTTT
CASSQDLGDYSPLHF
>TRBJ2-7|TRBV29-1|.|.
TGCAGCGTTGCTCAGGGATCCATGGACGAGCAGTACTTC
CSVAQGSMDEQYF
>TRBJ2-1|TRBV20-1|once|.
TGCAGTGCTAGTGGGGGACGCGGGGTCTTC
CSASGGRGVF
>TRBJ1-1|TRBV6-5|.|.
TGTGCCAGCAGTTACCAAGGAGGCCAGAAGAAAGCTTTCTTT
CASSYQGGQKKAFF
>TRBJ2-2|TRBV7-2|.|TRBD1
TGTGCCAGCAGACTCAGGCCTGGGGACAGGAACACCGGGGAGCTGTTTTTT
CASRLRPGDRNTGELFF
>TRBJ1-5|TRBV6-4|.|.
TGTGCCCGAATCACGCGAAATCTTAGCAATCAGCCCCAGCATTTT
CARITRNLSNQPQHF
>TRBJ1-5|TRBV28|.|TRBD1
TGTGCCAGCAGGGAGGGACAGAGAAGTTCTCAGCCCCAGCATTTT
CASREGQRSSQPQHF
>TRBJ2-3|TRBV11-2|few|.
TGTGCCAGCAGCTTAGGTGCAGGGTCAGATACGCAGTATTTT
CASSLGAGSDTQYF
>TRBJ2-2|TRBV20-1|.|.
TGCAGTGCTAGAGTTCCTGGGGAGCTGTTTTTT
CSARVPGELFF
>TRBJ2-3|TRBV19|.|TRBD2
TGTGCCAGTAGCCGTGGGTCGGGGGGGTCAGATACGCAGTATTTT
CASSRGSGGSDTQYF
>TRBJ2-5|TRBV4-1|once|.
TGCGCCAGCAGCCAATGGCAGCAAGAGACCCAGTACTTC
CASSQWQQETQYF
>TRBJ2-4|TRBV4-3|.|TRBD1
TGCGCCAGCAGCCAAGATACAGGGGGGAGGTCCAAAAACATTCAGTACTTC
CASSQDTGGRSKNIQYF
>TRBJ2-1|TRBV4-3|.|.
TGCGCCAGCAGCCAAGTTGGAGCGGCCTACAATGAGCAGTTCTTC
CASSQVGAAYNEQFF
>TRBJ2-7|TRBV27|.|TRBD2
TGTGCCAGCAGTCAGTGGACTAGCGGGGGGCTCCGAAGCGGACAGTACTTC
CASSQWTSGGLRSGQYF
>TRBJ1-1|TRBV10-3|.|.
TGTGCCCAGGGCGACGAAGCTTTCTTT
CAQGDEAFF
>TRBJ2-3|TRBV7-8|.|TRBD2
TGTGCCAGCAGCTTGGGGGCGGGGGGTCCAGATACGCAGTATTTT
CASSLGAGGPDTQYF
>TRBJ2-3|TRBV28|.|.
TGTGCCAGCAGGGGAGGGGGAACAGATACGCAGTATTTT
CASRGGGTDTQYF
>TRBJ2-1|TRBV7-9|.|TRBD2
TGTGCCAGCAGCTTAGGGACTAGCGGGGGCAATGAGCAGTTCTTC
CASSLGTSGGNEQFF
>TRBJ2-3|TRBV7-9|.|TRBD2
TGTGCCAGCAGCTTAGCGCTAGCGGGGGGGCAAGCCACGCAGTATTTT
CASSLALAGGQATQYF
>TRBJ2-5|TRBV18|.|TRBD2
TGTGCCAGCTCACCACCAGGCCGGGGGGAGGGCCAGTACTTC
CASSPPGRGEGQYF
>TRBJ1-1|TRBV19|.|.
TGTGCCAGTAGTCTAAGAACAGGGAACACTGAAGCTTTCTTT
CASSLRTGNTEAFF
>TRBJ2-2|TRBV2|.|TRBD2
TGTGCCAGCAGTGGGTGGGGCGGGAGGAACACCGGGGAGCTGTTTTTT
CASSGWGGRNTGELFF
>TRBJ2-1|TRBV6-4|.|TRBD2
TGTGCCAGCAGTGGTAGCGAAGCGGGGGACTTCAATGAGCAGTTCTTC
CASSGSEAGDFNEQFF
>TRBJ2-3|TRBV7-3|few|TRBD2
TGTGCCAGCAGCGCCGGGACTAGCGGGGGGCCGACTAGCACAGATACGCAGTATTTT
CASSAGTSGGPTSTDTQYF
>TRBJ1-2|TRBV6-5|.|TRBD1
TGTGCCAGCAGTCCGACAGGGGTCAATGGCTACACCTTC
CASSPTGVNGYTF
>TRBJ1-1|TRBV23-1|few|.
TGCGCCAGCAGTCGAGGGGGACGGGCCTTCAACACTGAAGCTTTCTTT
CASSRGGRAFNTEAFF
>TRBJ1-5|TRBV6-5|.|.
TGTGCCAGCAGAATTGGACAGTTTAGCAATCAGCCCCAGCATTTT
CASRIGQFSNQPQHF
>TRBJ2-7|TRBV11-2|.|.
TGTGCCAGCAGCTTAGGGGGAGGGGGCGAGCAGTACTTC
CASSLGGGGEQYF
>TRBJ1-1|TRBV7-2|.|.
TGTGCCAGCAGCTGGGCCGGCCGGGATCAAGCTTTCTTT
CASSWAGRDQAFF
>TRBJ1-1|TRBV4-1|.|.
TGCGCCAGCAGCCAGGAAAGGGGGAACACTGAAGCTTTCTTT
CASSQERGNTEAFF
>TRBJ2-5|TRBV5-1|once|.
TGCGCCAGCAGCTTGGGCCCGCCTTCTACTAAACTCCAAGAGACCCAGTACTTC
CASSLGPPSTKLQETQYF
>TRBJ2-5|TRBV5-4|.|TRBD1
TGTGCCAGCAGACGGGACAGGGGGACGGAGGACCAGTACTTC
CASRRDRGTEDQYF
>TRBJ1-2|TRBV6-1|.|.
TGTGCCAGCAGCCTCCTGGGCTACACCTTC
CASSLLGYTF
>TRBJ2-7|TRBV19|.|TRBD1
TGTGCCAGTAGTATCGCGAGACAGGGGACATCCTACGAGCAGTACTTC
CASSIARQGTSYEQYF
>TRBJ1-1|TRBV5-1|once|TRBD1
TGCGCCAGCAGCTTGGTTCCGGGACAGGGGCCGAACACTGAAGCTTTCTTT
CASSLVPGQGPNTEAFF
>TRBJ2-7|TRBV9|.|.
TGTGCCAGCAGCGTATACGGGGAAGGCGAGCAGTACTTC
CASSVYGEGEQYF